What follows are 30 T cell receptor beta chains derived from one specimen sequenced in a study of technical replicates of blood from several donors. Using immunoSEQ multiplex PCR, the repertoire was profiled, and TCRdb retains in-frame clones only, with some absent. The table has tens of thousands of clones, about 97% seen once; the top ten hold about 0.26%. The sample consisted of T cells isolated from PBMCs. Every receptor here comes from a human donor in good health.

V usage is TRBV4-1 and J usage is TRBJ2-7, with 8 bases identical to TRBD1. The ends lost 4 bases at V and 3 bases at J; junction bases unmatched: 2. The CDR3 has 13 residues. Germline loops: CDR1 MGHRA, CDR2 YSYEKL. This CDR3 is CASSPDRGYEQYF. The CDR3 DNA sequence: TGCGCCAGCAGCCCCGACAGGGGCTACGAGCAGTACTTC.

CDR3 nucleotide sequence: TGTGCCAGCAGCGGTGGACTAGCGGGTTACACCGGGGAGCTGTTTTTT. Protein sequence: CASSGGLAGYTGELFF. The genes are TRBV9 and TRBJ2-2, with 11 bases fitting TRBD2. After removal of 3 bases from V and 3 bases from J, the junction contained 4 bases not matched to a gene. Looked up from germline, CDR1 is SGDLS and CDR2 is YYNGEE. This CDR3 is 16 amino acids long.

This clone was counted a single time. This sequence joins TRBV6-1 and TRBJ1-1; TRBD1 matches at 9 bases. V trimming: 4 bases; J trimming: 5 bases; junction bases outside the gene matches: 5. CDR1 is MNHNS and CDR2 is SASEGT in the germline V gene. The CDR3 is 14 amino acids. CDR3 bases: TGTGCCAGCAGTGGCTCGGACAGGGGAACTGAAGCTTTCTTT. Translation gives CASSGSDRGTEAFF.

The chain combines TRBV2 with TRBJ2-5; 13 bases agree with TRBD2. Germline CDR1 SNHLY, CDR2 FYNNEI. This CDR3 comprises 20 residues. Trimming took 7 bases from V and 5 from J; bases not matched to a gene: 22. The CDR3 sequence: CASIKGRTSGSLGMRETQYF. In DNA form, the CDR3 reads TGTGCCAGCATCAAAGGCAGGACTAGCGGGAGTTTAGGAATGCGGGAGACCCAGTACTTC.

The V and J genes are TRBV10-3 and TRBJ2-7; 10 bases line up with TRBD2. V gave up 2 bases and J gave up 8 bases; unmatched junction bases: 9. Germline V gives CDR1 ENHRY, CDR2 SYGVKD. This CDR3 is built from 15 residues. DNA of the CDR3: TGTGCCATCAGTGAGAGTGAACTAGCGGGAATCAAGCAGTACTTC. Translated, it gives CAISESELAGIKQYF.

DNA for the CDR3: TGTGCCAGTAGGAACCTACAGGGCTCCTACAATGAGCAGTTCTTC. Amino acid sequence: CASRNLQGSYNEQFF. The V and J genes are TRBV19 and TRBJ2-1, with D perhaps matching TRBD1 (6 bases). From germline, CDR1 is LNHDA and CDR2 SQIVND (reference sequence). Trimming cost V 6 bases and J 0 bases, with 12 bases left between them. CDR3 size: 15 residues.

The rearrangement links TRBV27 to TRBJ2-7; possible D gene TRBD2, 5 bases. This CDR3 contains 14 residues. Germline V lookup: CDR1 MNHEY, CDR2 SMNVEV (reference sequence). V was shortened by 0 bases and J by 2 bases, with 8 bases between the two germline ends. CDR3 nucleotides: TGTGCCAGCAGTTTATCCCGGGGAACCTACGAGCAGTACTTC. Its translation is CASSLSRGTYEQYF.

V usage is TRBV11-2 and J usage is TRBJ2-5, with 7 bases matching TRBD1. Unmatched junction bases numbered 10, after V lost 6 bases and J lost 3 bases. CDR1 and CDR2 (germline): SGHAT, FQNNGV. This CDR3 region has 15 residues. CDR3 in amino acids: CASRLQSGTEETQYF. CDR3 nucleotide sequence: TGTGCCAGCAGACTTCAATCCGGGACAGAAGAGACCCAGTACTTC. Based on the CDR3 plus reference TRBV11-2 and TRBJ2-5, the full variable domain is EAGVAQSPRYKIIEKRQSVAFWCNPISGHATLYWYQQILGQGPKLLIQFQNNGVVDDSQLPKDRFSAERLKGVDSTLKIQPAKLEDSAVYLCASRLQSGTEETQYFGPGTRLLVL.

V usage is TRBV6-6 and J usage is TRBJ2-7; weak D call: TRBD2 (5 bases). The germline CDR1 and CDR2 sequences are MNHNY and SVGAGI (reference sequence). V lost 2 bases, J lost 5 bases, and 10 bases lay in between. The CDR3 loop spans 13 amino acids. The CDR3 loop is CASSYRMRDEQYF. The DNA of the CDR3 is TGTGCCAGCAGTTACCGAATGAGGGACGAGCAGTACTTC.

The chain links TRBV11-2 to TRBJ2-2, with D unresolved. The CDR3 sequence is 11 residues long. V was clipped by 4 bases and J by 9 bases, with 6 bases between them. Germline values: CDR1 SGHAT, CDR2 FQNNGV. This CDR3 reads CASSSTWELFF. DNA for the CDR3: TGTGCCAGCAGCTCTACCTGGGAGCTGTTTTTT. The whole variable domain, remainder taken from reference TRBV11-2 and TRBJ2-2, is EAGVAQSPRYKIIEKRQSVAFWCNPISGHATLYWYQQILGQGPKLLIQFQNNGVVDDSQLPKDRFSAERLKGVDSTLKIQPAKLEDSAVYLCASSSTWELFFGEGSRLTVL.

The rearrangement links TRBV6-5 to TRBJ1-1; TRBD1 is a possible D gene (5 bases). V was shortened by 0 bases and J by 6 bases, with 11 bases between the two germline ends. The germline gives CDR1 MNHEY, CDR2 SVGAGI. There are 14 residues in the CDR3. CDR3 protein: CASSYSRGGPEAFF. The CDR3 nucleotides are TGTGCCAGCAGTTACTCGAGGGGAGGCCCTGAAGCTTTCTTT.

V usage is TRBV6-1 and J usage is TRBJ1-5; tentatively, D is TRBD1 (6 bases). Trimming took 10 bases from V and 2 from J, leaving 15 bases between them. The length of the CDR3 is 14 residues. The germline V gene has CDR1 MNHNS and CDR2 SASEGT. The CDR3 DNA sequence: TGTGCCATCCTACCTTCAGGGGGCAATCAGCCCCAGCATTTT. Translated, it gives CAILPSGGNQPQHF.

This chain links TRBV9 with TRBJ1-1; maybe TRBD1 (6 bases). Germline V gene lookup returns CDR1 SGDLS and CDR2 YYNGEE. Trimming pared 3 bases from V and 7 bases from J, leaving 10 bases between. This CDR3 spans 12 amino acids. CDR3 bases: TGTGCCAGCAGCGCAGGGGTAAGTGAAGCTTTCTTT. This gives the protein CASSAGVSEAFF.

V and J are TRBV6-5 and TRBJ1-1, with TRBD1 as a possible D gene (6 bases). The CDR3 runs to 12 residues. V was clipped by 6 bases and J by 10 bases, with 15 bases between them. Germline CDR1 reads MNHEY; CDR2 reads SVGAGI. The CDR3 coding sequence is TGTGCCAGCAGCTCCAGGGGTAGTGCAGCTTTCTTT. Its protein is CASSSRGSAAFF.

The genes are TRBV30 and TRBJ1-4; D is unresolved. Germline CDR1 GTSNPN, CDR2 SVGIG (reference sequence). The CDR3 spans 13 residues. Trimming cost V 4 bases and J 5 bases, with 11 bases left between them. The CDR3 loop is CAWTTTGNEKLFF. The CDR3 coding sequence is TGTGCCTGGACTACGACGGGGAATGAAAAACTGTTTTTT.

The chain links TRBV12-5 to TRBJ2-3, with D maybe TRBD2 (6 bases). V was cut by 1 base and J by 2 bases, with 16 bases left in between. The CDR3 consists of 17 residues. Germline assignment: CDR1 LGHNT and CDR2 FRNRAP. The CDR3 bases are TGTGCTAGTGGTTTGGGGATTAGCGGAACCTTCACAGATACGCAGTATTTT. Protein product: CASGLGISGTFTDTQYF. Together with reference TRBV12-5 and TRBJ2-3, the CDR3 gives the full variable domain: DARVTQTPRHKVTEMGQEVTMRCQPILGHNTVFWYRQTMMQGLELLAYFRNRAPLDDSGMPKDRFSAEMPDATLATLKIQPSEPRDSAVYFCASGLGISGTFTDTQYFGPGTRLTVL.

The CDR3 here is CASSVGPSSYEQYF. CDR3 DNA: TGTGCCAGCAGCGTAGGACCTAGCAGCTACGAGCAGTACTTC. The chain uses TRBV9 and TRBJ2-7, with D perhaps TRBD2 (5 bases). Trimming shortened V by 0 bases and J by 3 bases, and 10 bases separated the two germline ends. Germline CDR1 reads SGDLS; CDR2 reads YYNGEE. The CDR3 loop spans 14 amino acids. The full variable domain, in which reference TRBV9 and TRBJ2-7 provide the parts outside the CDR3, is DSGVTQTPKHLITATGQRVTLRCSPRSGDLSVYWYQQSLDQGLQFLIQYYNGEERAKGNILERFSAQQFPDLHSELNLSSLELGDSALYFCASSVGPSSYEQYFGPGTRLTVT.

The CDR3 reads CASSSWASGKYNEQFF. The CDR3, as DNA: TGTGCCAGCAGCTCATGGGCTAGCGGGAAGTACAATGAGCAGTTCTTC. The chain joins TRBV7-3 to TRBJ2-1; 9 bases line up with TRBD2. The germline gives CDR1 SGHTA, CDR2 FQGTGA. This CDR3 comprises 16 residues. Trimming cost V 4 bases and J 4 bases; bases outside gene matches: 8. Full variable domain (outside the CDR3, taken from reference TRBV7-3 and TRBJ2-1): GAGVSQTPSNKVTEKGKYVELRCDPISGHTALYWYRQSLGQGPEFLIYFQGTGAADDSGLPNDRFFAVRPEGSVSTLKIQRTERGDSAVYLCASSSWASGKYNEQFFGPGTRLTVL.

Only a few counts were recorded for this clone. The chain carries TRBV2 and TRBJ2-3; maybe TRBD2 (6 bases). The germline gives CDR1 SNHLY, CDR2 FYNNEI. This CDR3 contains 15 residues. Trimming shortened V by 6 bases and J by 1 base, and 14 bases separated the two germline ends. CDR3 nucleotide sequence: TGTGCCAGCAGCAGACTAGAAATCGGCACAGATACGCAGTATTTT. Amino acids: CASSRLEIGTDTQYF.

The chain's CDR3 is CASSSTGTGTDTQYF. The CDR3 DNA is TGTGCCAGCAGCTCAACCGGGACAGGCACAGATACGCAGTATTTT. V and J are TRBV7-2 and TRBJ2-3; TRBD1 agrees at 7 bases. After removal of 4 bases from V and 1 base from J, the junction contained 5 bases not matched to a gene. The CDR3 covers 15 residues. Germline CDR1 is SGHTA and CDR2 is FQGNSA.

The V gene is TRBV9, the J gene TRBJ1-1; no clear D gene. Looked up from germline, CDR1 is SGDLS and CDR2 is YYNGEE. V lost 0 bases to trimming and J lost 6 bases, with 12 bases between them. CDR3 length: 14 residues. The CDR3 loop reads CASSVEGGSPEAFF. As DNA, the CDR3 is TGTGCCAGCAGCGTAGAAGGAGGGAGCCCTGAAGCTTTCTTT.

The chain is built from TRBV11-2 and TRBJ1-2, with a possible D match to TRBD1 (6 bases). This CDR3 has 14 amino acids. Trimming removed 1 base at V and 4 bases at J, with 10 bases between. From germline, CDR1 is SGHAT and CDR2 FQNNGV. Written as DNA, the CDR3 is TGTGCCAGCAGCTTAGTCGGACAGCCCTATGGCTACACCTTC. Amino acid sequence: CASSLVGQPYGYTF.

This clone is a singleton in its sample. The chain has TRBV9 and TRBJ2-3; no firm D call. The CDR3 is 13 residues long. Germline V gene data show CDR1 as SGDLS and CDR2 as YYNGEE. V shed 0 bases and J shed 6 bases, with 8 bases lying between them. The CDR3 loop is CASSVAMRDTQYF. CDR3 DNA sequence: TGTGCCAGCAGCGTAGCTATGCGGGATACGCAGTATTTT.

The genes are TRBV19 and TRBJ1-4, with D perhaps matching TRBD1 (5 bases). Trimming removed 4 bases from V and 10 bases from J, with 13 bases in between. CDR1 is LNHDA and CDR2 is SQIVND in the germline V gene (reference sequence). This CDR3 is built from 13 residues. CDR3 sequence: CASSTQGMGKLFF. Written as DNA, the CDR3 is TGTGCCAGTAGTACCCAGGGAATGGGAAAACTGTTTTTT.

This sequence joins TRBV28 and TRBJ2-7; D is uncertain. CDR1 and CDR2 from the germline V gene are MDHEN and SYDVKM. With 5 bases removed from V and 4 bases from J, the gap between germline ends came to 3 bases. This CDR3 is built from 10 residues. CDR3: CASSRYEQYF. Here the CDR3 DNA reads TGTGCCAGCAGTCGGTACGAGCAGTACTTC.

V is TRBV2 and J is TRBJ2-2, with 7 bases fitting TRBD1. The V gene's germline CDR1 is SNHLY and CDR2 FYNNEI. This CDR3 is built from 15 residues. Trimming cost V 2 bases and J 3 bases; bases outside gene matches: 3. The CDR3 is CASSELGQDTGELFF. For the CDR3, the DNA is TGTGCCAGCAGTGAACTAGGACAGGACACCGGGGAGCTGTTTTTT.

The rearrangement joins TRBV6-5 to TRBJ1-1; TRBD1 is a possible D gene (6 bases). Germline assignment: CDR1 MNHEY and CDR2 SVGAGI. The ends were cut back, 2 bases at V and 1 base at J, with 11 bases in the middle. The CDR3 is 15 amino acids. The CDR3: CASSYVRDKNTEAFF. Written as DNA, the CDR3 is TGTGCCAGCAGTTACGTACGGGACAAGAACACTGAAGCTTTCTTT.

The chain carries TRBV5-4 and TRBJ2-3, with a weak D call TRBD1 (6 bases). The germline V gene has CDR1 SGHNT and CDR2 YYREEE (reference sequence). This CDR3 has 14 amino acids. The V end was cut by 4 bases, the J end by 2 bases, with 11 bases between. DNA of the CDR3: TGTGCCAGCAGCGCCGGACAGATCACAGATACGCAGTATTTT. This translates into CASSAGQITDTQYF.

The chain recombines TRBV7-9 with TRBJ2-6; 8 bases align to TRBD1. From germline, CDR1 is SEHNR and CDR2 FQNEAQ (reference sequence). The CDR3 spans 14 residues. V shed 10 bases and J 0 bases; nucleotides not matched to a gene: 2. This CDR3 is CANDRGSGANVLTF. DNA of the CDR3: TGTGCCAATGACAGGGGCTCTGGGGCCAACGTCCTGACTTTC. The whole variable domain, filled in from reference TRBV7-9 and TRBJ2-6, reads DTGVSQNPRHKITKRGQNVTFRCDPISEHNRLYWYRQTLGQGPEFLTYFQNEAQLEKSRLLSDRFSAERPKGSFSTLEIQRTEQGDSAMYLCANDRGSGANVLTFGAGSRLTVL.

V is TRBV5-6 and J is TRBJ1-1; 9 bases align to TRBD1. Trimming at V came to 4 bases and at J to 2 bases, leaving 9 bases not matched to a gene. Germline V gene data show CDR1 as SGHDT and CDR2 as YYEEEE. The CDR3 runs to 16 residues. The CDR3 DNA reads as TGTGCCAGCAGCCCTGGGACAGGGAGGGCAAACACTGAAGCTTTCTTT. Translated: CASSPGTGRANTEAFF.